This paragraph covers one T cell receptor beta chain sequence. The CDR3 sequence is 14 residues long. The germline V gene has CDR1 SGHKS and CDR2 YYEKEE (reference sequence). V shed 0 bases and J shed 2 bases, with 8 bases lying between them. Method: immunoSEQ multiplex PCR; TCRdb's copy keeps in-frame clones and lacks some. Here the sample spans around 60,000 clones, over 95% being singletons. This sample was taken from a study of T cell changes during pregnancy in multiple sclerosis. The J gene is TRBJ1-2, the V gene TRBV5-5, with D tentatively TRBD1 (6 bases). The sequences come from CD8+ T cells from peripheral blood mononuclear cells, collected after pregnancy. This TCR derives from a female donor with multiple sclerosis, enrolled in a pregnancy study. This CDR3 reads CASSLGQGNYGYTF. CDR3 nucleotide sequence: TGTGCCAGCAGCTTGGGGCAGGGGAACTATGGCTACACCTTC.